This entry concerns a single TCR beta chain. Using a J-beta primer mix together with a sample-barcoded 5' primer, a second PCR was run for about 6 to 11 cycles. TCRdb passed the 5' RACE reads through MiXCR, listing each CDR3 protein once. The sample consists of 650,000 to 1,000,000 distinct CDR3 sequences, about 36% of them appearing once. The CDR3 consists of 18 residues. V shed 2 bases and J shed 5 bases, with 24 bases lying between them. CDR1 SNHLY and CDR2 FYNNEI come from the germline V gene. Isolation per sample recovered at least 7 million PBMCs. The sample comes from a study of blood T cells in healthy people across ages.

The sequencing sample was made of blood. The chain recombines TRBV2 with TRBJ1-2; D possibly corresponds to TRBD1 (5 bases). The clonotype originates from a man aged 18 to 35 in good health. CDR3 sequence reads: CASSESRAGGTDVYGYTF. The CDR3, as DNA: TGTGCCAGCAGTGAATCTCGTGCCGGCGGGACGGACGTTTATGGCTACACCTTC.